This TCR beta chain was recorded in a study of shared clonotypes between healthy human individuals. Every unsorted PBMC PCR replicate was loaded with around 0.3 ug DNA, roughly 30,000 T cell genomes. Sequenced by immunoSEQ multiplex PCR; TCRdb stores in-frame clones only, minus some. Among around 500,000 clones listed, about four fifths were seen once. CDR1 is SGHRS, CDR2 YFSETQ, per germline. This CDR3 comprises 22 residues. V lost 1 base, J lost 1 base, and 20 bases stayed unmatched. Donors, without exception, were Caucasian adults residing in Nashville, Tennessee. This clone was picked up one time. This TCR was recovered from a woman in her thirties or forties in good health. Some clones in this sample may be carry-over from other donors' samples. What was sequenced was PBMCs. The rearrangement links TRBV5-1 to TRBJ2-1; 10 nucleotides match TRBD2. The CDR3 DNA is TGCGCCAGCAGCTTGCCGGGACATAGGACTAGCGGAGCCCCTTCTTCCTACAATGAGCAGTTCTTC. Its translation is CASSLPGHRTSGAPSSYNEQFF.